The 30 T cell receptor beta chains below all came from one sample that was sequenced in a study of cytomegalovirus exposure and HLA in healthy donors. The PCR contained 60 Vbeta and 13 Jbeta primers. Sequenced by immunoSEQ multiplex PCR; TCRdb stores in-frame clones only, minus some. The top ten hold 2.5% to 3% of the sample, which has 130,000 to 150,000 clones, 60% to 85% seen once. Material for sequencing was PBMCs. The receptors originated from a male donor in good health and CMV-seronegative.

The chain is built from TRBV27 and TRBJ1-5, with D hard to call. CDR3 length equals 19 residues. Trimming took off 0 bases at V and 7 bases at J, with 25 bases between the two ends. Germline V gene lookup returns CDR1 MNHEY and CDR2 SMNVEV (reference sequence). CDR3: CASSLSSSALRFGVQPQHF. CDR3 sequence (DNA): TGTGCCAGCAGTTTATCCAGCAGTGCCCTCCGTTTTGGAGTCCAGCCCCAGCATTTT.

The chain links TRBV5-6 to TRBJ2-7; TRBD2 is a possible D gene (5 bases). CDR1 SGHDT and CDR2 YYEEEE come from the germline V gene. CDR3 length: 16 residues. V was cut by 4 bases and J by 2 bases, with 19 bases left in between. In DNA, the CDR3 is TGTGCCAGCAGCCGTGCCGTTGGACTTTCCGCCTACGAGCAGTACTTC. This codes for CASSRAVGLSAYEQYF.

The gene calls are TRBV5-1 and TRBJ1-2; 7 nucleotides line up with TRBD1. V was pared by 0 bases and J by 5 bases, with 4 bases of the junction left unmatched. This CDR3 has 14 residues. CDR1 SGHRS and CDR2 YFSETQ come from the germline V gene. The CDR3 protein is CASSLGTGEYGYTF. The CDR3 bases are TGCGCCAGCAGCTTGGGTACAGGGGAGTATGGCTACACCTTC.

This clone was counted once. V and J are TRBV6-5 and TRBJ1-2; D is possibly TRBD1 (6 bases). The CDR3 is 14 amino acids. Germline CDR1 reads MNHEY; CDR2 reads SVGAGI. The V and J ends lost 2 bases and 6 bases respectively, with 13 bases between them. The CDR3 DNA is TGTGCCAGCAGTTACACCGTGACAGGCGATGGCTACACCTTC. Protein product: CASSYTVTGDGYTF.

The chain couples TRBV5-1 to TRBJ1-2, with 9 bases aligning to TRBD1. V lost 0 bases to trimming and J lost 5 bases; unmatched junction nucleotides: 5. The CDR3 spans 15 residues. Germline V gives CDR1 SGHRS, CDR2 YFSETQ. CDR3 protein: CASSLGGQGIYGYTF. DNA of the CDR3: TGCGCCAGCAGCTTGGGAGGACAGGGGATTTATGGCTACACCTTC.

The DNA of the CDR3 is TGTGCCAGCAGTTACGCGGGGAGCTCCTACAATGAGCAGTTCTTC. It yields the protein CASSYAGSSYNEQFF. The chain employs TRBV6-5 and TRBJ2-1; possibly TRBD2 for D (6 bases). Per the germline V gene, CDR1 is MNHEY and CDR2 is SVGAGI. Trimming cost V 2 bases and J 0 bases, with 8 bases left between them. This CDR3 contains 15 residues.

This clone has more than one count but fewer than ten. This chain uses TRBV10-2 with TRBJ2-7; TRBD2 is a possible D gene (5 bases). The CDR3 has 14 residues. Germline assignment: CDR1 WSHSY and CDR2 SAAADI. Trimming cost V 6 bases and J 0 bases, with 12 bases left between them. The CDR3 bases are TGCGCCAGCAGGCCGCGCACTAGCTCCTACGAGCAGTACTTC. It codes for CASRPRTSSYEQYF.

About this clone: Other DNA sequences within the sample encode an identical CDR3. The chain employs TRBV10-3 and TRBJ1-1; TRBD1 agrees at 7 bases. Trimming cost V 5 bases and J 9 bases; bases outside gene matches: 6. The V gene's germline CDR1 is ENHRY and CDR2 SYGVKD. The CDR3 consists of 12 residues. The DNA for the CDR3 is TGTGCCATCAGTTCTACAGGGGAAAAAGCTTTCTTT. It is translated as CAISSTGEKAFF.

The V and J genes are TRBV27 and TRBJ1-5; D unclear. CDR1 and CDR2 (germline): MNHEY, SMNVEV (reference sequence). The CDR3 loop spans 13 amino acids. Trimming stripped 6 bases from V and 4 bases from J, with 10 bases between. The CDR3 region has the DNA TGTGCCAGCAGGAACAGAGAAAATCAGCCCCAGCATTTT. It encodes CASRNRENQPQHF.

The chain uses TRBV6-5 and TRBJ1-2; D may be TRBD1 (5 bases). V dropped 0 bases and J dropped 6 bases, with 17 bases sitting between them. Germline V lookup: CDR1 MNHEY, CDR2 SVGAGI. The CDR3 has 16 amino acids. CDR3 DNA: TGTGCCAGCAGTTACTCCCAGGCCGCGCGGGGGAATGGCTACACCTTC. Its protein is CASSYSQAARGNGYTF.

The chain has TRBV30 and TRBJ2-3; 14 nucleotides match TRBD2. CDR1 and CDR2 from the germline V gene are GTSNPN and SVGIG (reference sequence). This CDR3 has 16 residues. V shed 6 bases and J 6 bases; nucleotides not matched to a gene: 11. Here the CDR3 reads CACPPGLAGEADTQYF. The CDR3 DNA reads as TGTGCCTGCCCACCGGGACTAGCGGGAGAAGCCGATACGCAGTATTTT.

A single count supports this clone. The CDR3 sequence is CAASRGQLGNQPQHF. CDR3 sequence (DNA): TGTGCCGCCTCCAGGGGGCAGTTGGGCAATCAGCCCCAGCATTTT. The chain uses TRBV6-5 and TRBJ1-5; 8 nucleotides align to TRBD1. The V gene end was trimmed by 11 bases and the J gene end by 2 bases; junction bases not matched to a gene: 11. The CDR3 is 15 amino acids. Germline loops: CDR1 MNHEY, CDR2 SVGAGI.

The V gene is TRBV30, the J gene TRBJ2-7, with TRBD2 as a possible D gene (6 bases). V shed 2 bases and J shed 3 bases, with 14 bases lying between them. Germline-derived CDR1 and CDR2 are GTSNPN and SVGIG (reference sequence). The CDR3 length is 14 residues. CDR3 residues: CAWSLRLAHYEQYF. In DNA form, the CDR3 reads TGTGCCTGGAGTCTTCGGCTAGCGCACTACGAGCAGTACTTC.

The rearrangement uses TRBV27 and TRBJ2-7; no clear D. Germline CDR1 MNHEY, CDR2 SMNVEV (reference sequence). CDR3 length: 16 residues. V was trimmed by 6 bases and J by 0 bases, leaving 18 bases between them. CDR3 amino acids: CASSPQARSPSYEQYF. The CDR3 DNA reads TGTGCCAGCAGCCCTCAAGCCCGTTCCCCCTCCTACGAGCAGTACTTC.

The rearrangement uses TRBV11-1 and TRBJ2-1, with 7 nucleotides matching TRBD1. CDR1 SGHAT and CDR2 FQDESV come from the germline V gene (reference sequence). V shed 5 bases, J shed 8 bases, and the junction held 12 bases outside the gene matches. This CDR3 contains 15 residues. CDR3 sequence: CASSHLTPRGHEQFF. In nucleotides, the CDR3 is TGTGCCAGCAGCCATCTGACTCCTAGGGGGCATGAGCAGTTCTTC.

The chain combines TRBV14 with TRBJ1-2; tentatively, D is TRBD1 (5 bases). The germline V gene has CDR1 SGHDN and CDR2 FVKESK. Trimming took off 9 bases at V and 0 bases at J, with 11 bases between the two ends. The CDR3 consists of 13 residues. The CDR3: CARKGEPNYGYTF. The CDR3, as DNA: TGTGCCAGGAAAGGGGAACCTAACTATGGCTACACCTTC. The variable domain in full, completed from reference TRBV14 and TRBJ1-2, reads EAGVTQFPSHSVIEKGQTVTLRCDPISGHDNLYWYRRVMGKEIKFLLHFVKESKQDESGMPNNRFLAERTGGTYSTLKVQPAELEDSGVYFCARKGEPNYGYTFGSGTRLTVV.

The chain couples TRBV10-3 to TRBJ1-5; D ambiguous. Trimming stripped 1 base from V and 6 bases from J, with 13 bases between. This CDR3 spans 15 amino acids. Germline V gene sequence: CDR1 ENHRY, CDR2 SYGVKD. CDR3 DNA: TGTGCCATCAGTGAGTTTGGACTTGGGAGTCAGCCCCAGCATTTT. Protein product: CAISEFGLGSQPQHF.

The chain uses TRBV6-5 and TRBJ2-1, with TRBD1 matching 7 bases. The V segment lost 9 bases and the J segment 12 bases; nucleotides outside the gene matches: 8. In germline, CDR1 is MNHEY, CDR2 SVGAGI. The CDR3 consists of 11 residues. The CDR3: CASQGYRGQFF. The DNA of the CDR3 is TGTGCCAGTCAGGGATACAGGGGGCAGTTCTTC.

As for this clone: Other DNA sequences in this sample translate to the same CDR3. The J gene is TRBJ1-1, the V gene TRBV9; no clear D gene. The CDR3 sequence is 13 residues long. CDR1 and CDR2 (germline): SGDLS, YYNGEE. V was pared by 0 bases and J by 8 bases, with 11 bases between. The CDR3 nucleotides read TGTGCCAGCAGCGTAGTAGGCGGAGGGGAAGCTTTCTTT. Its protein is CASSVVGGGEAFF.

In this sample, this clone turned up a few times. The rearrangement uses TRBV4-3 and TRBJ1-1; D possibly corresponds to TRBD1 (5 bases). V was pared by 0 bases and J by 1 base, with 6 bases between. CDR1 and CDR2 (germline): LGHNA, YSLEER. The CDR3 consists of 14 residues. The CDR3 region is CASSQEGPNTEAFF. The CDR3 nucleotides are TGCGCCAGCAGCCAAGAGGGGCCGAACACTGAAGCTTTCTTT.

The rearrangement joins TRBV27 to TRBJ2-3; TRBD2 aligns across 13 bases. Germline assignment: CDR1 MNHEY and CDR2 SMNVEV (reference sequence). V gave up 6 bases and J gave up 5 bases; unmatched junction bases: 8. CDR3 size: 16 residues. This CDR3 reads CASRITSGRAIDTQYF. DNA of the CDR3: TGTGCCAGCAGGATAACTAGCGGGAGGGCCATAGATACGCAGTATTTT.

The gene calls are TRBV7-3 and TRBJ2-6; D remains ambiguous. The CDR3 runs 17 residues. The germline V gene has CDR1 SGHTA and CDR2 FQGTGA. Trimming shortened V by 2 bases and J by 0 bases, and 11 bases separated the two germline ends. The CDR3 sequence: CASSLGGVFSGANVLTF. CDR3 DNA: TGTGCCAGCAGCTTAGGCGGCGTCTTCTCTGGGGCCAACGTCCTGACTTTC.

The chain combines TRBV5-1 with TRBJ1-1; 7 bases align to TRBD1. The length of the CDR3 is 13 residues. V was clipped by 9 bases and J by 5 bases; unmatched bases: 10. Germline V gene sequence: CDR1 SGHRS, CDR2 YFSETQ. The CDR3 bases are TGCGCCACCTCCACTGGGACAGCGACTGAAGCTTTCTTT. Its protein is CATSTGTATEAFF. The full variable domain, rest sourced from reference TRBV5-1 and TRBJ1-1, is KAGVTQTPRYLIKTRGQQVTLSCSPISGHRSVSWYQQTPGQGLQFLFEYFSETQRNKGNFPGRFSGRQFSNSRSEMNVSTLELGDSALYLCATSTGTATEAFFGQGTRLTVV.

The V gene is TRBV30, the J gene TRBJ2-7, with 12 bases lining up with TRBD1. Germline CDR1 is GTSNPN and CDR2 is SVGIG (reference sequence). The CDR3 contains 22 residues. V shed 4 bases, J shed 2 bases, and the junction held 27 bases outside the gene matches. CDR3 amino acids: CAWKTGQGATESSPGPTYEQYF. CDR3 coding DNA: TGTGCCTGGAAAACGGGACAGGGGGCGACTGAGTCGTCCCCGGGGCCCACCTACGAGCAGTACTTC. The full variable domain, its missing parts supplied by reference TRBV30 and TRBJ2-7, is SQTIHQWPATLVQPVGSPLSLECTVEGTSNPNLYWYRQAAGRGLQLLFYSVGIGQISSEVPQNLSASRPQDRQFILSSKKLLLSDSGFYLCAWKTGQGATESSPGPTYEQYFGPGTRLTVT.

The count of this clone is one. This chain connects TRBV4-1 to TRBJ2-1; 10 bases map to TRBD1. The CDR3 runs 17 residues. V lost 2 bases and J lost 4; bases outside the gene matches: 8. Germline loops: CDR1 MGHRA, CDR2 YSYEKL. The CDR3 sequence is CASSQSGTGEVYNEQFF. DNA for the CDR3: TGCGCCAGCAGCCAATCGGGGACAGGGGAAGTTTACAATGAGCAGTTCTTC.

A note on this clone: Other DNA variants within this sample encode the same CDR3. J is TRBJ2-4 and V is TRBV10-2; maybe TRBD2 (5 bases). Germline CDR1 WSHSY, CDR2 SAAADI. This CDR3 region has 15 residues. V was clipped by 0 bases and J by 2 bases, with 8 bases between them. CDR3 DNA: TGCGCCAGCAGTGAGTCCGGGGTGTCCAAAAACATTCAGTACTTC. Translating gives CASSESGVSKNIQYF.

The chain has TRBV15 and TRBJ2-7, with a weak D call TRBD1 (6 bases). Germline values: CDR1 LNHNV, CDR2 YYDKDF (reference sequence). The CDR3 spans 13 residues. V was clipped by 0 bases and J by 4 bases, with 7 bases between them. The CDR3 DNA is TGTGCCACCAGCAGAGATAGGGGGTACGAGCAGTACTTC. Its translation is CATSRDRGYEQYF. The full variable domain, completed using reference TRBV15 and TRBJ2-7, is DAMVIQNPRYQVTQFGKPVTLSCSQTLNHNVMYWYQQKSSQAPKLLFHYYDKDFNNEADTPDNFQSRRPNTSFCFLDIRSPGLGDTAMYLCATSRDRGYEQYFGPGTRLTVT.

The rearrangement uses TRBV9 and TRBJ2-5; TRBD2 matches 11 bases. The length of the CDR3 is 17 residues. In germline, CDR1 is SGDLS, CDR2 YYNGEE. The ends lost 0 bases at V and 5 bases at J; junction bases unmatched: 9. Here the CDR3 reads CASSVGTSGGPSETQYF. CDR3 coding DNA: TGTGCCAGCAGCGTAGGAACTAGCGGGGGTCCATCGGAGACCCAGTACTTC.

The chain links TRBV19 to TRBJ1-1, with unresolved D. Germline V lookup: CDR1 LNHDA, CDR2 SQIVND (reference sequence). V lost 4 bases and J lost 6, with 15 bases in between. The CDR3 spans 14 residues. The CDR3, as DNA: TGTGCCAGTAGTAAGGAGGAAGTTATTGCTGAAGCTTTCTTT. Amino acids: CASSKEEVIAEAFF. Variable domain in full (rest from reference TRBV19 and TRBJ1-1): DGGITQSPKYLFRKEGQNVTLSCEQNLNHDAMYWYRQDPGQGLRLIYYSQIVNDFQKGDIAEGYSVSREKKESFPLTVTSAQKNPTAFYLCASSKEEVIAEAFFGQGTRLTVV.

This rearrangement joins TRBV6-4 to TRBJ1-6; TRBD1 matches 8 bases. The V gene's germline CDR1 is MRHNA and CDR2 SNTAGT. CDR3 length: 16 residues. J was trimmed by 2 bases and V by 8 bases; bases with no gene match: 8. CDR3 sequence (DNA): TGTGCCAGCCTTTACTTCAGGGGGCCCTATAATTCACCCCTCCACTTT. Protein: CASLYFRGPYNSPLHF.